This TCR beta chain was observed in a study of cytomegalovirus exposure and HLA in healthy donors (TCRdb year 2017). In terms of the full investigation: An earlier analysis of 587 of the donors reported roughly 300 Gb of sequence data and 117 million unique TCR beta sequences obtained from roughly 180 million T cells. Both class I and class II loci were covered by HLA typing, at four-digit resolution. The study was designed to test whether signatures of past pathogen exposure could be identified by cataloging public T cell receptors. Of the 350 to 450 genotyped donors, approximately 80% were placed in the genetic ancestry cluster associated with self-reported Caucasian donors. Among some 410 genotyped donors of the cohort, an average of roughly 240,000 unique TCR beta nucleotide sequences were sequenced per donor, roughly 20% of them non-productive. Around 300 gigabases of sequencing data and tens of millions of unique TCR sequences were included in an early release covering several hundred HLA-typed donors. A later genetic analysis took genome-wide SNP genotypes for about 55% of the 666 donors and used that subset as a discovery cohort. All discovery cohort repertoires had been generated on a single sequencing platform. Alongside the repertoire data, information on donor age, sex, ethnicity and CMV serostatus was compiled. In addition to the first cohort of 666 subjects, a separate validation cohort of 100 to 150 different subjects was used. Rather than using new phenotypic data, the later analysis identified candidate immune exposures from TCR beta sequences and from how often those sequences occurred across donors. An earlier analysis of around 540 of the donors applied high-throughput TCR beta sequencing to assess whether each TCR beta V gene segment acted as functional or pseudogenic. The number of typed donors differed by locus: about 620-640 for A, B, C, DRB1 and DQB1; 522 for DQA1; over 600 for DPA1; and about 450 for DPB1. To study patterns of TCR occurrence, a later analysis re-analyzed previously published TCR beta repertoires from around 670 donors and added high-resolution HLA genotyping. Roughly five DR-DQ haplotypes were treated as single units for association and clustering because of strong linkage in the cohort. The T cell repertoires of around 670 subjects were profiled by immunosequencing and related to cytomegalovirus serostatus. High-throughput TCR immunosequencing, statistical association of individual TCRs with disease status, and machine learning were combined to predict cytomegalovirus infection status. The study at large found these results: Strong co-occurrence of HLA alleles, especially DR and DQ, made assigning TCR associations to individual alleles difficult. For the cohort, immune exposure information was limited to CMV serostatus. The study listed around 160 TCR beta chains as associated with cytomegalovirus. Because counts were too low, 15 to 20 rarely observed V segments, including chromosome 9 orphons, were excluded from the earlier analysis of several hundred of the donors. The classifier was reported to diagnose cytomegalovirus status with high specificity and sensitivity in both the original cohort and the validation cohort. According to the authors, the approach could potentially be generalized to other disease states and immunological phenotypes. A few of the identified cytomegalovirus-associated TCR beta chains were confirmed in vitro to be specific for cytomegalovirus antigens. In a later genetic analysis, fewer N-insertions in productive TCRs were reported among donors in an Asian-associated ancestry cluster than the approximately 710-donor mean. According to a later analysis, TCR association rates differed among HLA loci, with DRB1 alleles showing the most associated TCRs and HLA-C alleles showing the fewest. A further reported finding was that TCR beta sequences accurately predicted the HLA-A and HLA-B alleles for most subjects in the first cohort. An earlier analysis of 587 of the donors showed that most TCR beta V segments appeared in productive rearrangements either about 87% or about 30% of the time, which broadly matched IMGT annotations. The cohort was sequenced for TCR beta chains only, and without alpha or paired-chain data the features that could be detected were limited. According to a later analysis, parvovirus B19, influenza, CMV and Epstein-Barr virus appeared linked to several top co-occurrence clusters. Because the 87-base-pair reads could not distinguish some IMGT-functional V segments, including TRBV6-2 and TRBV6-3, those segments were excluded. While some public TCRs were present in many individuals, most TCR sequences turned up only very rarely across donors. A later analysis associated 16,951 TCR beta sequences with specific HLA alleles at a false discovery rate of 0.05. Because some donors lacked HLA typing at each locus, the association tests relied only on the typed subset. Correlated functional status among segregating V segments might reflect linkage disequilibrium, but an unknown experimental factor could not be ruled out. A later genetic analysis associated a missense DCLRE1C variant with V-gene and J-gene trimming of TCR beta chains, and an independent cohort replicated the association. In a later analysis, HLA-associated TCR beta chains were found to be more clonally expanded and to have lower generation probabilities than equally common non-associated chains. Roughly uniform sequencing depth across donors was assumed in presence/absence analyses, although this assumption may not hold. A cluster of highly shared sequence variants was judged likely to be a technical artifact of the sequencing pipeline. According to a later analysis, most CMV-associated TCR beta chains appeared to be HLA-restricted, and the HLA associations seemed to be driven largely by CMV exposure.

About this clone: Its binding antigen is unknown. No much larger clonotype is one base removed from it; base qualities were not supplied. The same CDR3 arises from other DNA sequences in this sample as well.

From cysteine to phenylalanine, the CDR3 is 13 amino acids long. Kept here is only the CDR3 DNA, which spans 39 bases and is read in frame from base 1. The V end loses 2 bases and the J end loses 1 base, and a stretch of 5 bases separates them. For CDR1 and CDR2, the germline V gene lists MNHNS and SASEGT. Receptors were amplified or captured by the immunoSEQ multiplex PCR assay. For the multiplex PCR, a mixture combining 60 forward primers for TCR Vbeta segments and 13 reverse primers for TCR Jbeta segments was used. A multiplex PCR assay on genomic DNA amplified the CDR3 region of rearranged TCR beta genes. The Illumina HiSeq System was used to sequence the amplified TCR beta libraries as 87-base-pair reads. The original methods were these. Across the roughly 700 repertoires, a later analysis counted 80 million or so unique TCR beta chains, approximately 10 million of which were shared by at least two donors. Raw reads were error-corrected and collapsed into unique sequences by a nearest-neighbor algorithm in which closely related sequences were merged to remove PCR and sequencing errors. V, D and J gene segments were assigned by aligning CDR3 sequences to IMGT reference sequences. For a sequence to be retained, at least a six-nucleotide match to both a V gene segment and a J gene segment was required. Rearrangements were called productive when the CDR3 lacked stop codons and stayed in frame with V and J; all others were non-productive. CDR3 was defined according to IMGT convention as the region running from the second conserved V-encoded cysteine to the conserved J-encoded phenylalanine. Sequences without an unambiguous match to a single V gene segment were excluded from the earlier analysis of a few hundred of the donors. In an earlier analysis of 587 of the donors, V segments were called functional above 56.7% productive rearrangements and were called segregating when the between-donor standard deviation exceeded 5%. A statistical classification framework was developed to diagnose cytomegalovirus status using the catalog of TCR beta chain sequences. V and J gene assignment, in a later analysis, came from comparing TCR nucleotide sequences with IMGT/GENE-DB human TR gene sequences. In a later analysis, CDR3 sequences and most-parsimonious VDJ recombination scenarios were assigned using the TCRdist pipeline. A later analysis defined each TCR beta chain by its CDR3 amino acid sequence plus V-gene family, and excluded reads lacking a unique V-gene family. To address suspected cross-contamination and a sequencing artifact, a later analysis removed under 600 highly shared, low-generation-probability nucleotide sequences. For each public chain, a later analysis derived a clonal expansion index from normalized ranks of inferred template counts within each repertoire. In a later analysis, generation probabilities were computed with a VDJ recombination model fitted to out-of-frame rearrangements, and the resulting probabilities were checked against IGoR. In a later analysis, hypergeometric tests were used to score TCR-TCR, TCR-HLA and TCR-CMV co-occurrence, with a repertoire-size bias correction applied to TCR pairs. In a later analysis, false discovery rates were estimated by permuting HLA or CMV assignments 20 times. In a later analysis, co-occurring TCRs were grouped using DBSCAN, with TCRdist sequence similarity added in when clustering inside HLA-allele-positive subsets. Repertoires with fewer than 30,000 or more than 120,000 public chains were left out of co-occurrence clustering, as were five repertoires with anomalous nucleotide sharing. This immuneACCESS table, as held by TCRdb, lists in-frame sequences with V and J called but not all clones. Of the missing ones, under half trace to an unresolved V gene in checked studies; the others have no known cause. V, J and clone size are those of that table, while D and trimming were read from the DNA. The sample table contains 90,000 to 120,000 clones; only one count was recorded for around three quarters of them. The ten top clones hold 7.8% of the sample.

The cohort consisted of 600 or so healthy bone marrow donors. Cohort members were all nominally healthy when sampled, although unrecorded immune exposures were likely present. The donor tested CMV seronegative, placing the donor among the roughly 350 seronegative members of the cohort. A peripheral blood sample was collected from each donor, and TCR beta sequencing was performed on peripheral blood mononuclear cells. The Qiagen DNeasy Blood Extraction Kit was used to extract genomic DNA from the blood cell samples. The rearrangement combines TRBV6-1 with TRBJ1-1; the D gene is unclear. This clonotype originated in a man aged 25 to 45 in good health and CMV-seronegative. The sequenced sample was PBMCs. The CDR3 here reads CASSESRNTEAFF. The nucleotides are TGTGCCAGCAGTGAATCGCGGAACACTGAAGCTTTCTTT.